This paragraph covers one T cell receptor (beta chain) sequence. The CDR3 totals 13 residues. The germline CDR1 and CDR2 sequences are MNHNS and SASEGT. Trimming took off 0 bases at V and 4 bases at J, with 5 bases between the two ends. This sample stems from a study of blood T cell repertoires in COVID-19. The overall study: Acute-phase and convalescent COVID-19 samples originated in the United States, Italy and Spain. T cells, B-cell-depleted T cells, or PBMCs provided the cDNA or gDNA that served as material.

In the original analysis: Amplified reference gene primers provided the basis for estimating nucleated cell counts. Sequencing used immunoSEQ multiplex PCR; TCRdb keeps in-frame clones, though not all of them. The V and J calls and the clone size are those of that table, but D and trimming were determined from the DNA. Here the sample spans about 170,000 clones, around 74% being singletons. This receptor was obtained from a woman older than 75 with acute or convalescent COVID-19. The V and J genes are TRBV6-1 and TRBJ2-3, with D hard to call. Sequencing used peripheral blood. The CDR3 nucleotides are TGTGCCAGCAGTGAAGCAGGAGCAGATACGCAGTATTTT. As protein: CASSEAGADTQYF.